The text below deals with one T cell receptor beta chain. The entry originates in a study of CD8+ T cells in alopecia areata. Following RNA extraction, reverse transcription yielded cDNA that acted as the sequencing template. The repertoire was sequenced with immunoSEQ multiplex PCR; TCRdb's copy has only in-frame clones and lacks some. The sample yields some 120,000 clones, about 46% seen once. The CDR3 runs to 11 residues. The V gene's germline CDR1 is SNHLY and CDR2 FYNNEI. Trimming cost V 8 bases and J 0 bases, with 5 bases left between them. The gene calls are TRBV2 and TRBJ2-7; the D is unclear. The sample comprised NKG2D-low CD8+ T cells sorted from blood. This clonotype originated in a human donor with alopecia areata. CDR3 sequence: CASSGSYEQYF. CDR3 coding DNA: TGTGCCAGCTCGGGCTCCTACGAGCAGTACTTC.